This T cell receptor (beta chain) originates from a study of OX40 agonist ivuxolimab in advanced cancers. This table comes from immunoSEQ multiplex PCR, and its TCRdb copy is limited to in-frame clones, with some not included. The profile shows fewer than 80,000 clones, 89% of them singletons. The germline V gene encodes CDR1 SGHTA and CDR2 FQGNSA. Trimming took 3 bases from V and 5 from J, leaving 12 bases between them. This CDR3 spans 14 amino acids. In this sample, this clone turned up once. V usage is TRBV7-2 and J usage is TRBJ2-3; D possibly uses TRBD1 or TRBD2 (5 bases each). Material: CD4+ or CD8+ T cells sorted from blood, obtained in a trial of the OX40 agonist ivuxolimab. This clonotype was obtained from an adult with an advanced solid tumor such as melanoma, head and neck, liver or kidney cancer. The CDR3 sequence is CASSFRGQGDTQYF. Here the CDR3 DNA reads TGTGCCAGCAGCTTTCGGGGTCAGGGAGATACGCAGTATTTT.